Below, one TCR beta chain is given with its context. Its antigen remains unknown. PCR was performed using 60 Vbeta and 13 Jbeta primers. Generated by immunoSEQ multiplex PCR, the TCRdb table keeps only in-frame clones and is missing some. The sample includes approximately 110,000 clones, around three quarters of them seen just once. This record belongs to a study of cytomegalovirus exposure and HLA in healthy donors. V was clipped by 8 bases and J by 0 bases, with 5 bases between them. Germline CDR1 reads GTSNPN; CDR2 reads SVGIG (reference sequence). The CDR3 has 11 amino acids. Study results and limitations: TCR beta chains numbering about 160 were designated cytomegalovirus-associated.

The chain is built from TRBV30 and TRBJ1-3; D not certain. Sequenced material: PBMCs. This TCR was sampled from a woman aged 40-49 years in good health and CMV-seropositive. DNA for the CDR3: TGTGCCCGACTCTCTGGAAACACCATATATTTT. Its protein product is CARLSGNTIYF.